Listed below are T cell receptor beta chains from one sample, sequenced in a study of T cells in Graves' hyperthyroidism and ophthalmopathy. In TCRdb, the multiplex PCR reads were re-called with MiXCR into one record per CDR3 protein. The repertoire holds about 500,000 distinct CDR3 sequences, 13% to 15% seen once, with about 17% in the top ten. The specimen sequenced was blood. These receptors were taken from a woman aged 18-29 years with Graves' hyperthyroidism. Each CDR3 is given with its conserved first and last residue. A D gene is named only where the DNA matches it firmly. Rows give clone size only sometimes, using once, few, many, or a class for an expanded clone.

CASSQGPGNQPQHF,TGCGCCAGCAGCCAAGGGCCGGGCAATCAGCCCCAGCATTTT,TRBV5-1,-,many,TRBJ1-5
CASSKDGDSYNEQFF,TGTGCCAGCAGCAAGGACGGTGACTCCTACAATGAGCAGTTCTTC,TRBV7-6,-,many,TRBJ2-1
CAISRTGGNTEAFF,TGTGCCATCAGTCGTACAGGGGGAAACACTGAAGCTTTCTTT,TRBV10-3,TRBD1,few,TRBJ1-1
CASSEWVGPNSPLHF,TGTGCCAGCAGTGAATGGGTAGGACCGAATTCACCCCTCCACTTT,TRBV25-1,-,-,TRBJ1-6
CASSRSDEQFF,TGTGCCAGCAGTCGGAGCGATGAGCAGTTCTTC,TRBV27,-,many,TRBJ2-1
CAWTRDRLWGPQHF,TGTGCCTGGACCCGGGACAGACTTTGGGGACCCCAGCATTTT,TRBV30,TRBD1,few,TRBJ1-5
CSAWTSGSGEQFF,TGCAGCGCTTGGACTAGCGGGAGTGGTGAGCAGTTCTTC,TRBV29-1,TRBD2,many,TRBJ2-1
CASSRDKGDTQYF,TGTGCCAGCTCACGCGATAAGGGAGATACGCAGTATTTT,TRBV18,-,-,TRBJ2-3
CASRTGQNTEAFF,TGTGCCAGCAGGACAGGCCAGAACACTGAAGCTTTCTTT,TRBV7-3,-,many,TRBJ1-1
CASGGPGQRYEQYF,TGTGCTAGTGGTGGCCCGGGACAGCGTTACGAGCAGTACTTC,TRBV12-5,TRBD1,many,TRBJ2-7
CAISIRQDRDNEQFF,TGTGCCATCAGTATAAGGCAGGACAGGGACAATGAGCAGTTCTTC,TRBV10-3,TRBD1,many,TRBJ2-1
CASSPRVSDTEAFF,TGTGCCAGCAGCCCACGTGTGTCGGACACTGAAGCTTTCTTT,TRBV9,-,-,TRBJ1-1
CASTNPLAGGIDTQYF,TGTGCCAGCACCAACCCTCTAGCGGGAGGGATAGATACGCAGTATTTT,TRBV12-3/TRBV12-4,TRBD2,-,TRBJ2-3
CASSLSILDTQYF,TGTGCCAGCAGTTTATCGATTTTAGATACGCAGTATTTT,TRBV27,-,many,TRBJ2-3
CASSWGSYNEQFF,TGTGCCAGCAGTTGGGGTTCCTACAATGAGCAGTTCTTC,TRBV27,-,many,TRBJ2-1
CASKTGFSGNTIYF,TGCGCCAGCAAGACAGGGTTCTCTGGAAACACCATATATTTT,TRBV5-1,TRBD1,-,TRBJ1-3
CASSSRTRPEQFF,TGTGCCAGCAGCTCTAGGACTCGGCCGGAGCAGTTCTTC,TRBV11-2,-,many,TRBJ2-1
CATWTEAGTQYF,TGTGCCACTTGGACAGAAGCGGGGACCCAGTACTTC,TRBV10-3,-,many,TRBJ2-5
CASSQEVRYNEQFF,TGTGCCAGCAGCCAAGAAGTACGGTACAATGAGCAGTTCTTC,TRBV4-2,-,-,TRBJ2-1
CASSAKTGNQPQHF,TGTGCCAGCAGCGCCAAGACAGGGAATCAGCCCCAGCATTTT,TRBV7-2,TRBD1,many,TRBJ1-5
CASSLVNSINEKLFF,TGTGCCAGCAGCTTAGTCAACAGTATTAATGAAAAACTGTTTTTT,TRBV7-6,-,many,TRBJ1-4
CSASKAAGIAKNIQYF,TGCAGTGCCTCGAAGGCCGCAGGGATCGCCAAAAACATTCAGTACTTC,TRBV20-1,-,-,TRBJ2-4
CASSAPTSGTDTQYF,TGTGCCAGCAGCGCCCCCACTAGCGGAACAGATACGCAGTATTTT,TRBV9,TRBD2,few,TRBJ2-3
CATSDLQTHLNTGELFF,TGTGCCACCAGTGATTTGCAAACTCATCTGAACACCGGGGAGCTGTTTTTT,TRBV24-1,-,many,TRBJ2-2
CASSPQGIGLEAFF,TGTGCCAGCAGTCCCCAAGGAATAGGGCTAGAGGCTTTCTTT,TRBV2,-,many,TRBJ1-1
CASSPQGIGTSYEQYF,TGTGCCAGCAGCCCACAGGGGATCGGTACCTCCTACGAGCAGTACTTC,TRBV3-1,TRBD1,few,TRBJ2-7
CASSGLRANEQFF,TGTGCCAGCAGTGGGCTTAGGGCCAATGAGCAGTTCTTC,TRBV2,-,-,TRBJ2-1
CAISQVVADRTNYGYTF,TGTGCCATCAGTCAAGTTGTAGCTGACAGAACTAACTATGGCTACACCTTC,TRBV10-3,-,many,TRBJ1-2
CASSPKYNEQFF,TGCGCCAGCAGCCCAAAGTACAATGAGCAGTTCTTC,TRBV5-1,-,many,TRBJ2-1
CASSPLTGDQETQYF,TGTGCCAGCAGTCCACTGACAGGGGACCAAGAGACCCAGTACTTC,TRBV25-1,TRBD1,many,TRBJ2-5
CASSEGTSDYSEQFF,TGTGCCAGCAGTGAAGGGACTAGCGACTACAGTGAGCAGTTCTTC,TRBV6-1,TRBD2,-,TRBJ2-1
CASSQAGLPFQSYNLDEQFF,TGTGCCAGCAGCCAAGCGGGACTACCTTTCCAATCCTACAATCTAGATGAGCAGTTCTTC,TRBV4-2,TRBD2,many,TRBJ2-1
CASSPGQWGNTIYF,TGTGCCAGCAGCCCTGGACAGTGGGGAAACACCATATATTTT,TRBV9,-,many,TRBJ1-3
CASGGQDQPQHF,TGTGCCAGTGGGGGGCAAGATCAGCCCCAGCATTTT,TRBV6-2/TRBV6-3,-,-,TRBJ1-5
CASSYSMEGYEQYF,TGTGCCAGCAGTTACTCGATGGAGGGCTACGAGCAGTACTTC,TRBV6-5,-,-,TRBJ2-7
CASRRQKNQPQHF,TGTGCCAGCAGACGACAGAAAAATCAGCCTCAGCATTTT,TRBV6-1,-,-,TRBJ1-5
CASSWGLNTGELFF,TGTGCCAGTAGTTGGGGCCTGAACACCGGGGAGCTGTTTTTT,TRBV19,-,few,TRBJ2-2
CSATINNEQFF,TGCAGCGCTACAATCAACAATGAGCAGTTCTTC,TRBV29-1,-,many,TRBJ2-1
CAWSVLWVQETQYF,TGTGCCTGGAGTGTATTGTGGGTACAAGAGACCCAGTACTTC,TRBV30,-,-,TRBJ2-5
CASSVVGGYGYTF,TGTGCCAGCAGTGTCGTAGGCGGCTATGGCTACACCTTC,TRBV6-4,-,-,TRBJ1-2
CAWSASFNQPQHF,TGTGCCTGGAGTGCCTCCTTTAATCAGCCCCAGCATTTT,TRBV30,-,once,TRBJ1-5
CASSPLTTDNYGYTF,TGTGCCAGCAGCCCCCTGACGACAGATAACTATGGCTACACCTTC,TRBV14,-,many,TRBJ1-2
CASSPQGTGTEAFF,TGTGCCAGTAGTCCTCAGGGTACCGGCACTGAAGCTTTCTTT,TRBV19,-,many,TRBJ1-1
CAISAAEEAYEQYF,-,TRBV10-3,-,-,TRBJ2-7
CASSVSVGFVHEKLFF,TGTGCCAGCAGTGTTTCGGTGGGTTTCGTACATGAAAAACTGTTTTTT,TRBV6-1,-,-,TRBJ1-4
CASSESGRGFNMNTEAFF,TGTGCCAGCAGTGAATCGGGCAGGGGGTTTAACATGAACACTGAAGCTTTCTTT,TRBV6-1,TRBD1,many,TRBJ1-1
CATSDVFFGYTF,TGTGCCACCAGTGATGTCTTTTTTGGCTACACCTTC,TRBV24-1,-,-,TRBJ1-2
CASTYRLNTEAFF,TGTGCCAGCACCTACAGGTTAAACACTGAAGCTTTCTTT,TRBV12-3/TRBV12-4,-,many,TRBJ1-1
CASSLSTNQPQHF,TGTGCCAGCAGTTTAAGTACGAATCAGCCCCAGCATTTT,TRBV27,-,many,TRBJ1-5
CATRQDLGFNAGELFF,TGTGCCACCCGACAGGATTTGGGATTTAACGCCGGGGAGCTGTTTTTT,TRBV19,-,-,TRBJ2-2
CASSPEGLAGAANNEQFF,TGTGCCAGCAGCCCAGAGGGACTAGCGGGAGCAGCCAACAATGAGCAGTTCTTC,TRBV7-3,TRBD2,few,TRBJ2-1
CASSQEMGQIYGYTF,TGCGCCAGCAGCCAAGAGATGGGACAGATCTATGGCTACACCTTC,TRBV4-1,TRBD1,-,TRBJ1-2
CASGLGTSGRNEQFF,TGTGCTAGTGGTTTGGGGACTAGCGGGAGGAATGAGCAGTTCTTC,TRBV12-5,TRBD2,many,TRBJ2-1
CASGSIGGRNQPQHF,TGTGCTAGTGGTTCTATCGGCGGGAGAAATCAGCCCCAGCATTTT,TRBV12-5,-,few,TRBJ1-5
CASSLTGFSYNEQFF,TGTGCCAGCAGCCTTACAGGGTTCTCATACAATGAGCAGTTCTTC,TRBV7-3,-,few,TRBJ2-1